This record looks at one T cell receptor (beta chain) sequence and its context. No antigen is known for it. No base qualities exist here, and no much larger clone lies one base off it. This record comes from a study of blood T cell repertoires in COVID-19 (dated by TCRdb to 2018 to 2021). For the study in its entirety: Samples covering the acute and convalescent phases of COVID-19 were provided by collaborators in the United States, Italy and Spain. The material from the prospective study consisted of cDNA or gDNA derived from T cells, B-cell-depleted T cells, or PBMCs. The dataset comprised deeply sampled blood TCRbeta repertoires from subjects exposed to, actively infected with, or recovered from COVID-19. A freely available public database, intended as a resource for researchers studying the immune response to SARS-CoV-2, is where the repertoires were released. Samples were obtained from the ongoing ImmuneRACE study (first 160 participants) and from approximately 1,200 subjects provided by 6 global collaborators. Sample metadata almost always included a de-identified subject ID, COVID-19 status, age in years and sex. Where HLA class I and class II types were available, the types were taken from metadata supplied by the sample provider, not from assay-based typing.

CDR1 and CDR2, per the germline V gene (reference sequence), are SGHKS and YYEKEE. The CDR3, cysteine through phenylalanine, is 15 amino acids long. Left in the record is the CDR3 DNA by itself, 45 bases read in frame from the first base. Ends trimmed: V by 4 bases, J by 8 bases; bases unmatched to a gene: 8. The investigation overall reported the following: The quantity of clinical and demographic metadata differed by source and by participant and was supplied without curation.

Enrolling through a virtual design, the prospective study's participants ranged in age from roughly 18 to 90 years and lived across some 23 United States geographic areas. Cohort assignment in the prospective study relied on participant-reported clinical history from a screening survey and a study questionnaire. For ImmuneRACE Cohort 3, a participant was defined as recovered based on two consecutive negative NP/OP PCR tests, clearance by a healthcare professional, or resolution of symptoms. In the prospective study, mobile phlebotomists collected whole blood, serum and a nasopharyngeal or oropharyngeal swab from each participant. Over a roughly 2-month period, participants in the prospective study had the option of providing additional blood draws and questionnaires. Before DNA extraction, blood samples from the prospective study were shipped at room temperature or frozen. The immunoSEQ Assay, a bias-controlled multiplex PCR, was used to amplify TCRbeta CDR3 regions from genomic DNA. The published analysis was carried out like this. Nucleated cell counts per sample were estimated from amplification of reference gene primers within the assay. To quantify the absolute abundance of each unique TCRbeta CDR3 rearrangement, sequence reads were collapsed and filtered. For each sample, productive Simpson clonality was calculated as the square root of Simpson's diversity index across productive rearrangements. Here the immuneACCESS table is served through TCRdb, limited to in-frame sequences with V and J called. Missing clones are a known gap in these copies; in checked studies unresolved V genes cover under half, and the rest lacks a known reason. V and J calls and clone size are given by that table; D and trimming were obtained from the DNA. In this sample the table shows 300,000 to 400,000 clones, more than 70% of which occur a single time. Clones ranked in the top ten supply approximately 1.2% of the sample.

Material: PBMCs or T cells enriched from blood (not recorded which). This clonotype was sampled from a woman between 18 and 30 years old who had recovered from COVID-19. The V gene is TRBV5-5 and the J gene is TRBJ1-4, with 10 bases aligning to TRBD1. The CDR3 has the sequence CASSLTGGAREKLFF. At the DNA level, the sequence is TGTGCCAGCAGCCTGACAGGGGGCGCGAGGGAAAAACTGTTTTTT.